This TCR beta chain was profiled in a study of monozygotic twins with inflammatory bowel disease. Study outcomes and limitations: Support was lacking for any single strong IBD-associated signal or clonotype. Concordance status among twins (concordant versus discordant) showed no link to repertoire similarity, possibly from limited power. Healthy twins showed more clonotype sharing with others than IBD patients, especially patients with disease activity.

In germline, CDR1 is LNHDA, CDR2 SQIVND (reference sequence). This CDR3 is built from 14 residues. Note on this clonotype: Its antigen is not known.

A total RNA quantity of around 3,600 ng went into each TCR library. Following a re-call of the 5' RACE reads, TCRdb has one entry per CDR3 protein and lacks DNA. The sample has some 170,000 distinct CDR3 sequences. The TCR was taken from a human donor with ulcerative colitis or Crohn's disease, or a healthy co-twin of an affected twin (not recorded which). Sequencing was done on a sample of blood. The V gene is TRBV19, the J gene TRBJ1-5. CDR3 sequence: CASSIVSQHQPQHF.